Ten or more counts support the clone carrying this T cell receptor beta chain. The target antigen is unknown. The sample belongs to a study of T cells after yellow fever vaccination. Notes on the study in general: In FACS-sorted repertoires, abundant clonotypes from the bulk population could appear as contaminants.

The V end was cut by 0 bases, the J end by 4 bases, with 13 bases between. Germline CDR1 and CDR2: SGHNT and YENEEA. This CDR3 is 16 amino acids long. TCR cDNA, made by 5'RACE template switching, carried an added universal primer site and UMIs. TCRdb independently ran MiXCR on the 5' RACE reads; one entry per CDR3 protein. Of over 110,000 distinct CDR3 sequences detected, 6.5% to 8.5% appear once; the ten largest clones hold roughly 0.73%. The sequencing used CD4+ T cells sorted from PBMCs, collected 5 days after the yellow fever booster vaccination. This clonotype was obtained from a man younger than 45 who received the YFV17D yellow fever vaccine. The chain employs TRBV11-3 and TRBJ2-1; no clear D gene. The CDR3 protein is CASSLDGRPGYNEQFF. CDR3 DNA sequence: TGTGCCAGCAGCTTAGACGGACGGCCTGGGTACAATGAGCAGTTCTTC. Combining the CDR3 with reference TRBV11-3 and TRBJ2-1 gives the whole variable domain EAGVVQSPRYKIIEKKQPVAFWCNPISGHNTLYWYLQNLGQGPELLIRYENEEAVDDSQLPKDRFSAERLKGVDSTLKIQPAELGDSAVYLCASSLDGRPGYNEQFFGPGTRLTVL.